This entry features one T cell receptor beta chain sequence. The data were taken from a study of somatic mutations in cytotoxic T cells in rheumatoid arthritis. Study-wide background: Each patient's diagnosis was followed right away by a blood draw (30 ml EDTA), before any treatment.

V was shortened by 3 bases and J by 3 bases, with 4 bases between the two germline ends. The CDR3 has 12 amino acids. Germline values: CDR1 SGHVS, CDR2 FQNEAQ. Data came from immunoSEQ multiplex PCR; TCRdb stores just in-frame clones and leaves some out. The repertoire has 8,500 to 13,000 clones, 79% of them found once; the top ten carry around a third. V is TRBV7-8 and J is TRBJ2-3; D unresolved. What was sequenced was CD8+ T cells sorted from blood. The sequence was collected from an adult with rheumatoid arthritis. CDR3 DNA sequence: TGTGCCAGCAGCTTTGTTACAGATACGCAGTATTTT. Translated: CASSFVTDTQYF.